The rows below give T cell receptor beta chains drawn from one sample of a study of Ad26.COV2.S vaccination and SARS-CoV-2 variants. Sequencing used immunoSEQ multiplex PCR; TCRdb keeps in-frame clones, though not all of them. The table records more than 300,000 clones, about 86% of them present only once. The sequences come from peripheral blood, collected in a trial of Ad26.COV2.S vaccine versus placebo. The origin of the receptors is a person aged 18-65 years who received the Ad26.COV2.S COVID-19 vaccine or a placebo. CDR3s include the opening cysteine and the closing phenylalanine or tryptophan. D genes are given only for firm matches. Only some rows state a clone size, as once, few, many or a class for expanded clones.

D gene	clone size	V gene	J gene	CDR3 DNA	CDR3 protein
TRBD2	NA	TRBV5-1	TRBJ2-1	TGCGCCAGCGGACCGCCCGGGACTAGCCAACGAGGGGACTACAATGAGCAGTTCTTC	CASGPPGTSQRGDYNEQFF
TRBD1	few	TRBV2	TRBJ1-1	TGTGCCAGCACCCGACAGGGGGGGAACACTGAAGCTTTCTTT	CASTRQGGNTEAFF
NA	NA	TRBV5-1	TRBJ1-1	TGCGCCAGCAGCTTGTCTATTAGGTTCGGGAGGACAGCAGACTTGAACACTGAAGCTTTCTTT	CASSLSIRFGRTADLNTEAFF
TRBD2	NA	TRBV6-2/TRBV6-3	TRBJ2-5	TGTGCCAGCAGTTCCGGGGGACTAGCCACAATGGGGACCCAGTACTTC	CASSSGGLATMGTQYF
NA	NA	TRBV30	TRBJ1-1	TGTGCCTGGAGTGCGGGTTTGGCAGTGAACACTGAAGCTTTCTTT	CAWSAGLAVNTEAFF
NA	NA	TRBV19	TRBJ1-2	TGTGCCAGTAGGCGTGACACCTACTATGGCTACACCTTC	CASRRDTYYGYTF
NA	NA	TRBV3-1/TRBV3-2	TRBJ2-7	TGTGCCAGCAGCCCCACCCGGGGGCGGAAAACCTACGAGCAGTACTTC	CASSPTRGRKTYEQYF
NA	few	TRBV5-4	TRBJ1-2	TGTGCCAGCAGCACACGGTCAACTAACTATGGCTACACCTTC	CASSTRSTNYGYTF
TRBD2	NA	TRBV5-1	TRBJ2-1	TGCGCCAGCAGCTTGGCCGATCAAGCGGGGACGGAGGAGCAGTTCTTC	CASSLADQAGTEEQFF
NA	once	TRBV27	TRBJ1-1	TGTGCCAGCAGTTCCTATCTGACAGACTTGACTGAAGCTTTCTTT	CASSSYLTDLTEAFF
NA	NA	TRBV7-8	TRBJ1-1	TGTGCCAGCAGCTACACCGGCAGGAAGACCATGAACACTGAAGCTTTCTTT	CASSYTGRKTMNTEAFF
NA	NA	TRBV11-2	TRBJ2-3	TGTGCCAGCCATAGGGGGGGGAGCACAGATACGCAGTATTTT	CASHRGGSTDTQYF
TRBD2	NA	TRBV5-6	TRBJ2-5	TGTGCCAGCAGCGGGGTACGGGGGGGCCAAGAGACCCAGTACTTC	CASSGVRGGQETQYF
TRBD1	once	TRBV7-8	TRBJ1-4	TGTGCCAGCAGCGTTGACAGGGGTGAAAAACTGTTTTTT	CASSVDRGEKLFF
TRBD1	NA	TRBV5-1	TRBJ1-2	TGCGCCAGCAGCTCAGGGACAGAGACCTATGGCTACACCTTC	CASSSGTETYGYTF
TRBD2	NA	TRBV5-1	TRBJ2-5	TGCGCCAGCAGCTTGGCCGGCAGGGAGGGGGAGACCCAGTACTTC	CASSLAGREGETQYF
TRBD1	NA	TRBV4-2	TRBJ1-2	TGTGCCAGCAGCCAACTTGGACAGGGCCAAAACTATGGCTACACCTTC	CASSQLGQGQNYGYTF